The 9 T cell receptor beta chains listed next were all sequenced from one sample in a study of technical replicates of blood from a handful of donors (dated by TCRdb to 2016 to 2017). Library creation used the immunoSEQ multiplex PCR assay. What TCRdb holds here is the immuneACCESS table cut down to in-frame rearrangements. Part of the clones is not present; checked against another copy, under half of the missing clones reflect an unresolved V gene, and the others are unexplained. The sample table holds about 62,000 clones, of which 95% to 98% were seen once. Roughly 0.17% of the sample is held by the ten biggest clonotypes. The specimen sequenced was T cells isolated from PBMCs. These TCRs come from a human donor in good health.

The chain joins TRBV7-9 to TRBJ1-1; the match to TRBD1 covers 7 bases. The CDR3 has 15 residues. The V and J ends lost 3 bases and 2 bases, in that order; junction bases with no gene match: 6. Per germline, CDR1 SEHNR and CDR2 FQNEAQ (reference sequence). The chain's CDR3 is CASSLPQGRNTEAFF. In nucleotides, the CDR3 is TGTGCCAGCAGCTTGCCACAGGGGAGAAACACTGAAGCTTTCTTT. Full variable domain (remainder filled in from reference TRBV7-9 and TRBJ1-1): DTGVSQNPRHKITKRGQNVTFRCDPISEHNRLYWYRQTLGQGPEFLTYFQNEAQLEKSRLLSDRFSAERPKGSFSTLEIQRTEQGDSAMYLCASSLPQGRNTEAFFGQGTRLTVV.

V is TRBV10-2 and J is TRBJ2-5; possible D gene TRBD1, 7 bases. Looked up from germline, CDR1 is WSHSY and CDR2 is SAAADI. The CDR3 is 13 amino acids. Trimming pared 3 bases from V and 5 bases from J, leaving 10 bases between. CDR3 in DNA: TGCGCCAGCAGTGAACAGGGGAGGGAGACCCAGTACTTC. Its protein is CASSEQGRETQYF.

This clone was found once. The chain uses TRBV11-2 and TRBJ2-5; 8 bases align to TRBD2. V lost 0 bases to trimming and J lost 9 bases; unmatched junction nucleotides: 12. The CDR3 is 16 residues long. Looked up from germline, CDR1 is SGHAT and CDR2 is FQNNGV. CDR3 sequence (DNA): TGTGCCAGCAGCTTAGAATGGCGGGGGGATAATGAGCCCCAGTACTTC. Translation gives CASSLEWRGDNEPQYF.

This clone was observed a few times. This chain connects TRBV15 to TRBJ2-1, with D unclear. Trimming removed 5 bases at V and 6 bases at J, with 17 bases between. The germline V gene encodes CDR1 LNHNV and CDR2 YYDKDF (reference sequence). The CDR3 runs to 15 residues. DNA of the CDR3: TGTGCCACCAGCGATGAGCGCCCCCCCGGCAATGAGCAGTTCTTC. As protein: CATSDERPPGNEQFF.

CDR3 region: CASSLRQGGNYGYTF. The CDR3 DNA reads as TGTGCCAGCAGCCTAAGACAGGGTGGTAACTATGGCTACACCTTC. This chain joins TRBV7-2 and TRBJ1-2, with 7 positions matching TRBD1. V was clipped by 5 bases and J by 1 base; unmatched bases: 7. Germline CDR1 and CDR2: SGHTA and FQGNSA. This CDR3 contains 15 residues.

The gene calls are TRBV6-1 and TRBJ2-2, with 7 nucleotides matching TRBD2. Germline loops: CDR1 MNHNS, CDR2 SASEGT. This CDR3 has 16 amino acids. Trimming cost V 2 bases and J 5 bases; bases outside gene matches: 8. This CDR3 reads CASSERPLAETGELFF. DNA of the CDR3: TGTGCCAGCAGTGAACGGCCCCTAGCGGAAACCGGGGAGCTGTTTTTT.

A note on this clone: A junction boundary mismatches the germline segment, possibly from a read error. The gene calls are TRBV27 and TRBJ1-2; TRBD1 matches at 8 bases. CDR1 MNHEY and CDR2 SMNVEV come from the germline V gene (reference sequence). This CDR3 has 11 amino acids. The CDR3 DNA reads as TGTGCCAGCAGCAGTGAGGGACAGGTTCTATTC. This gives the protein CASSSEGQVLF.

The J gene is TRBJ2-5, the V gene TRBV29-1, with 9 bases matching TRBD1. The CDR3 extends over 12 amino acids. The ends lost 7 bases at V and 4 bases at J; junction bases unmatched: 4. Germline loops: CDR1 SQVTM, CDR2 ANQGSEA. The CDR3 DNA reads TGCAGCGGGGGACAGGGAGGAGAGACCCAGTACTTC. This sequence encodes CSGGQGGETQYF.

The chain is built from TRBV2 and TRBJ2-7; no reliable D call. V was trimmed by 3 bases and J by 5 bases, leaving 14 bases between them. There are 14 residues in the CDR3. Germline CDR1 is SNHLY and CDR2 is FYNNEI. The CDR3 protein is CASSDRVLSNEQYF. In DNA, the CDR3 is TGTGCCAGCAGTGACCGAGTATTGTCCAACGAGCAGTACTTC.